The 19 T cell receptor beta chains below were found in one sample sequenced in a study of identical twins. TCRdb fed the 5' RACE reads into MiXCR, producing one record per CDR3 protein. This sample has some 320,000 distinct CDR3 sequences, with about 12% found just once. These data also featured in a second study, about yellow fever vaccine responses in identical twins.

The sequenced sample was CD8+ T cells sorted from blood. The receptors were sampled from a woman under 30 in good health.

This clonotype has ten or more counts. The J gene is TRBJ2-1, the V gene TRBV28; TRBD2 agrees at 8 bases. The V gene's germline CDR1 is MDHEN and CDR2 SYDVKM. With V trimmed by 6 bases and J by 0 bases, 4 bases remained unmatched. This CDR3 spans 15 amino acids. CDR3: CASSGGTSSYNEQFF. Here the CDR3 DNA reads TGTGCCAGCAGCGGTGGGACTAGCTCCTACAATGAGCAGTTCTTC. The whole variable domain, remainder taken from reference TRBV28 and TRBJ2-1, is DVKVTQSSRYLVKRTGEKVFLECVQDMDHENMFWYRQDPGLGLRLIYFSYDVKMKEKGDIPEGYSVSREKKERFSLILESASTNQTSMYLCASSGGTSSYNEQFFGPGTRLTVL.

This clonotype was found many times. The chain is built from TRBV20-1 and TRBJ2-7; 7 positions agree with TRBD2. V was pared by 0 bases and J by 3 bases, with 2 bases of the junction left unmatched. Looked up from germline, CDR1 is DFQATT and CDR2 is SNEGSKA (reference sequence). The length of the CDR3 is 13 residues. The CDR3 bases are TGCAGTGCTAGAGAGCCGGGAGGCTACGAGCAGTACTTC. This codes for CSAREPGGYEQYF.

This chain links TRBV10-1 with TRBJ2-1; the D is unclear. Germline V gives CDR1 WNHNN, CDR2 SYGVQD (reference sequence). V lost 2 bases and J 6 bases, leaving 17 bases between the germline ends. The CDR3 consists of 16 residues. CDR3 residues: CASSEEWLSSGNEQFF. The CDR3 DNA reads TGCGCCAGCAGTGAGGAATGGCTTAGTTCAGGCAATGAGCAGTTCTTC.

This chain connects TRBV29-1 to TRBJ2-7; TRBD1 aligns across 7 bases. The ends lost 3 bases at V and 4 bases at J; junction bases unmatched: 24. The V gene's germline CDR1 is SQVTM and CDR2 ANQGSEA. The CDR3 runs to 19 residues. The CDR3 here is CSVELGDSKTSFVGYEQYF. In DNA form, the CDR3 reads TGCAGCGTTGAGTTAGGGGACAGTAAAACGTCCTTTGTAGGGTACGAGCAGTACTTC.

V and J are TRBV20-1 and TRBJ1-5; 10 nucleotides line up with TRBD1. The germline gives CDR1 DFQATT, CDR2 SNEGSKA (reference sequence). This CDR3 comprises 16 residues. After removal of 1 base from V and 1 base from J, the junction contained 4 bases not matched to a gene. The CDR3 coding sequence is TGCAGTGCTAGAGTAAGGGGACAGGGGAGCAATCAGCCCCAGCATTTT. Its translation is CSARVRGQGSNQPQHF.

This clonotype has a count of ten or more. The rearrangement uses TRBV24-1 and TRBJ2-1; 7 bases align to TRBD2. Germline-derived CDR1 and CDR2 are KGHDR and SFDVKD. The CDR3 contains 16 residues. V trimming: 1 base; J trimming: 12 bases; junction bases outside the gene matches: 14. The CDR3 sequence: CATSDFGLADRSGQFF. The CDR3 DNA follows: TGTGCCACCAGTGATTTCGGGCTAGCGGACCGGAGTGGGCAGTTCTTC.

The chain combines TRBV18 with TRBJ2-6; no clear D gene. This CDR3 region has 14 residues. Germline assignment: CDR1 KGHSH and CDR2 LQKENI. V was cut by 3 bases and J by 3 bases, with 6 bases left in between. The CDR3 spells CASSPRGGANVLTF. The CDR3 DNA reads as TGTGCCAGCTCACCCCGTGGTGGGGCCAACGTCCTGACTTTC.

This clonotype was picked up a small number of times. J is TRBJ2-1 and V is TRBV11-3, with 12 positions matching TRBD2. CDR1 SGHNT and CDR2 YENEEA come from the germline V gene. After removal of 5 bases from V and 8 bases from J, the junction contained 10 bases not matched to a gene. The CDR3 totals 16 residues. The DNA for the CDR3 is TGTGCCAGCAGCGAAAAGGGACTAGCGGGTTTGGATGAGCAGTTCTTC. Protein product: CASSEKGLAGLDEQFF.

This chain links TRBV7-9 with TRBJ1-2, with 9 bases fitting TRBD1. V dropped 4 bases and J dropped 10; count of bases not matched to a gene: 10. CDR3 length: 14 amino acids. In germline, CDR1 is SEHNR, CDR2 FQNEAQ (reference sequence). CDR3 sequence: CASSSGTGIIVYTF. DNA for the CDR3: TGTGCCAGCAGCTCTGGGACAGGGATAATTGTCTACACCTTC.

This clonotype was detected a few times. The rearrangement uses TRBV20-1 and TRBJ2-7; D remains ambiguous. The ends were cut back, 6 bases at V and 0 bases at J, with 15 bases in the middle. The germline V gene has CDR1 DFQATT and CDR2 SNEGSKA (reference sequence). The CDR3 extends over 14 amino acids. The CDR3 spells CSALGYPTSYEQYV. In DNA, the CDR3 is TGCAGTGCCCTAGGATATCCGACCTCCTACGAGCAGTACGTC.

The gene calls are TRBV5-5 and TRBJ1-5; D may be TRBD1 (6 bases). In germline, CDR1 is SGHKS, CDR2 YYEKEE (reference sequence). V lost 1 base and J 0 bases, leaving 17 bases between the germline ends. The CDR3 totals 18 residues. The CDR3 bases are TGTGCCAGCAGCTTGTTCCCGGGACACATCGATAGCAATCAGCCCCAGCATTTT. The encoded protein is CASSLFPGHIDSNQPQHF.

This clonotype was seen ten or more times. This rearrangement joins TRBV20-1 to TRBJ1-6; a weak D match, TRBD1 (6 bases). Germline assignment: CDR1 DFQATT and CDR2 SNEGSKA (reference sequence). The CDR3 contains 17 residues. The V end was cut by 0 bases, the J end by 3 bases, with 15 bases between. The CDR3 DNA is TGCAGTGCTAGAGACCGGGTGAAGGGGGACTATAATTCACCCCTCCACTTT. This translates into CSARDRVKGDYNSPLHF.

This clonotype was detected only a few times. The J gene is TRBJ2-5, the V gene TRBV6-4; 9 positions match TRBD1. The CDR3 has 18 residues. Germline CDR1 is MRHNA and CDR2 is SNTAGT. V lost 1 base to trimming and J lost 8 bases; unmatched junction nucleotides: 17. The CDR3 DNA is TGTGCCAGCAGTGACTTCATCCGTGGACAGGGGAGGTTGGGCACCCAGTACTTC. This translates into CASSDFIRGQGRLGTQYF.

The DNA of the CDR3 is TGTGCCAGAGCTTCATACAATGAGCAGTTCTTC. This sequence encodes CARASYNEQFF. The chain combines TRBV2 with TRBJ2-1, with D unresolved. Per germline, CDR1 SNHLY and CDR2 FYNNEI. V gave up 9 bases and J gave up 4 bases, with 7 bases separating them. This CDR3 contains 11 residues.

This sequence joins TRBV6-1 and TRBJ1-6; TRBD1 is a possible D gene (6 bases). CDR3 length equals 15 residues. V was trimmed by 4 bases and J by 7 bases, leaving 14 bases between them. Germline loops: CDR1 MNHNS, CDR2 SASEGT. CDR3 sequence reads: CASSGLDSRNSPLHF. The CDR3 bases are TGTGCCAGCAGTGGCCTGGACAGCCGAAATTCACCCCTCCACTTT.

This clonotype was picked up a small number of times. V usage is TRBV6-5 and J usage is TRBJ2-1; TRBD2 might be the D (7 bases). Per the germline V gene, CDR1 is MNHEY and CDR2 is SVGAGI. With 5 bases removed from V and 10 bases from J, the gap between germline ends came to 12 bases. The CDR3 has 12 amino acids. The CDR3 coding sequence is TGTGCCAGCAGTAAAGGGGGGGGGGAGCAGTTCTTC. Encoded protein: CASSKGGGEQFF.

This clonotype was seen only a few times. The chain links TRBV27 to TRBJ2-3; 10 bases match TRBD2. J lost 4 bases, V lost 6 bases, and 10 bases had no gene match. The CDR3 contains 16 residues. Germline CDR1 and CDR2: MNHEY and SMNVEV (reference sequence). For the CDR3, the DNA is TGTGCCAGCAGCCGAACTAGCGGGATGTGGCCAGATACGCAGTATTTT. It encodes CASSRTSGMWPDTQYF.

Many counts were recorded for this clonotype. V and J are TRBV6-5 and TRBJ2-7; either TRBD1 or TRBD2 may supply D (5 bases each). With 2 bases removed from V and 7 bases from J, the gap between germline ends came to 15 bases. The CDR3 length is 14 residues. The germline V gene encodes CDR1 MNHEY and CDR2 SVGAGI. Written as DNA, the CDR3 is TGTGCCAGCAGTTACGAGGGGCTCCGTCCGGAGCAGTACTTC. Protein: CASSYEGLRPEQYF.

V is TRBV7-9 and J is TRBJ2-1; the D is unclear. The CDR3 is made up of 16 amino acids. Per germline, CDR1 SEHNR and CDR2 FQNEAQ (reference sequence). V dropped 5 bases and J dropped 4 bases, with 18 bases sitting between them. The CDR3 is CASSPMQATTYNEQFF. DNA for the CDR3: TGTGCCAGCAGCCCAATGCAAGCCACAACTTACAATGAGCAGTTCTTC.